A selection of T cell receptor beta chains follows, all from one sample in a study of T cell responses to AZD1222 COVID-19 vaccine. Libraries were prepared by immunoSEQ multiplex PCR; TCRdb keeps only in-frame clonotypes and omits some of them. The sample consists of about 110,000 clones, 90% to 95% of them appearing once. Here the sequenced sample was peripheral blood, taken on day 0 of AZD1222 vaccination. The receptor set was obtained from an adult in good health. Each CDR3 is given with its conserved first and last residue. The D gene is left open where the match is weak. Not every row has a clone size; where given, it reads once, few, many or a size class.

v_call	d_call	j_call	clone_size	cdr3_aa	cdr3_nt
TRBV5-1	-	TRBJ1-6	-	CASSGGFSGDSPLHF	TGCGCCAGCAGCGGAGGGTTCTCGGGGGATTCACCCCTCCACTTT
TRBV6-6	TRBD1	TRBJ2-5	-	CASSLYGDRAFGETQYF	TGTGCCAGCAGTCTATATGGGGACAGGGCATTCGGGGAGACCCAGTACTTC
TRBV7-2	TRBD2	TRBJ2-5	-	CASSLMLAGAQETQYF	TGTGCCAGCAGCTTAATGCTAGCGGGGGCCCAAGAGACCCAGTACTTC
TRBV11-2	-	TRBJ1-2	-	CASSPDRGTNYGYTF	TGTGCCAGCAGCCCGGATCGGGGCACTAACTATGGCTACACCTTC
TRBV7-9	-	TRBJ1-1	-	CASSLEGFGGTEAFF	TGTGCCAGCAGCTTAGAGGGTTTCGGGGGCACTGAAGCTTTCTTT
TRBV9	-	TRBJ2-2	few	CASSVRVYTGELFF	TGTGCCAGCAGCGTACGGGTGTACACCGGGGAGCTGTTTTTT
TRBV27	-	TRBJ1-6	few	CASTLRSGVNSPLHF	TGTGCCAGCACCCTAAGGTCCGGTGTAAATTCACCCCTCCACTTT
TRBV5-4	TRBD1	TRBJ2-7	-	CASSTTGTAFYEQYF	TGTGCCAGCAGCACAACCGGGACAGCCTTCTACGAGCAGTACTTC
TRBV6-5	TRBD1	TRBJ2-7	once	CASNLQGPSYEQYF	TGTGCCAGCAACCTACAGGGGCCCTCCTACGAGCAGTACTTC
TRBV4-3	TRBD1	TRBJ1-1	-	CASSQGQGRTEAFF	TGCGCCAGCAGCCAAGGACAGGGGAGAACTGAAGCTTTCTTT
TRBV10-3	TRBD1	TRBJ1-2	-	CAIRGQAGYGYTF	TGTGCCATCAGGGGACAGGCAGGCTATGGCTACACCTTC
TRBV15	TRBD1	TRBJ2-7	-	CATSRPPGQGSEIFDEQYF	TGTGCCACCAGCAGGCCACCGGGACAGGGATCAGAAATATTCGACGAGCAGTACTTC
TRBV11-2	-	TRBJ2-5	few	CASSPRTEETQYF	TGTGCCAGCAGCCCTCGTACTGAAGAGACCCAGTACTTC
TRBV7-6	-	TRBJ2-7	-	CASSITPPSKDSYSYEQYF	TGTGCCAGCAGCATTACCCCCCCCTCGAAGGACAGCTACTCCTACGAGCAGTACTTC
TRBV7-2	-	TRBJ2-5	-	CASSSQSGNQETQYF	TGTGCCAGCAGCTCACAATCAGGGAACCAAGAGACCCAGTACTTC
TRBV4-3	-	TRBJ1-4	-	CASSQDSGGNEKLFF	TGCGCCAGCAGCCAAGATTCGGGTGGTAATGAAAAACTGTTTTTT
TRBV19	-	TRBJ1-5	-	CASHVRSFNQPQHF	TGTGCCAGCCATGTGAGGTCGTTTAATCAGCCCCAGCATTTT
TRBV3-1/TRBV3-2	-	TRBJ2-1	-	CASSPTGLIMGQFF	TGTGCCAGCAGCCCTACGGGACTCATAATGGGGCAGTTCTTC
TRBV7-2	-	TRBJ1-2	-	CASSLARGYGYTF	TGTGCCAGCAGCTTAGCGCGGGGATATGGCTACACCTTC
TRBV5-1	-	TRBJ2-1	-	CASSLGQSYNEQFF	TGCGCCAGCAGCTTGGGACAGAGTTACAATGAGCAGTTCTTC